This TCR beta chain was sequenced for a study of vaccination and CD4 T cells after COVID-19 (dated by TCRdb to between 2020 and 2023). Describing the broader study: Every convalescent patient had a positive nasal swab PCR test for SARS-CoV-2, with mild disease in 9 or 10 patients and severe disease in one. Post-COVID blood samples were collected from convalescent patients a median of roughly 100 days after diagnosis, with a range of about 30 to 180 days. The convalescent cohort comprised six males and four females, including two Hispanic individuals, seven Caucasians, two Asians and one multiracial person. Participants got two doses of the Pfizer-BioNTech BNT162b2 vaccine (n=8) or two doses of the Moderna mRNA-1273 vaccine (n=2). Post-vaccine blood samples were taken a median of around 68 days after the second vaccine dose, with a range of roughly 14 to 250 days. As controls, cultures received a CEFX viral epitope pool (the positive control), an HIV-1 Nef peptide pool (the negative control), or no peptide at all. In over 8 COVID-19 convalescent patients and a handful of infection-naive healthy vaccine recipients, the spike-specific CD4+ TCR repertoire before mRNA vaccination was compared with the repertoire after mRNA vaccination. Overlapping spike peptide pools from SARS-CoV-2 and from the common cold coronaviruses HCoV-NL63, HCoV-OC43 and HCoV-229E were used as culture stimuli. General study outcomes and caveats: Among convalescent patients, a median about 90% of the SARS-CoV-2-reactive clones seen after vaccination appeared only after vaccination, which suggests priming specific to the vaccine. Although the median number of SARS-CoV-2-reactive clonotypes went up from around 19 after infection to 35 to 40 after vaccination, the increase was not significant. Of the vaccine-specific clones found in convalescent patients, nearly all (304 of 307) were mono-reactive for SARS-CoV-2 spike instead of being cross-reactive with common cold coronaviruses. The study included relatively few convalescent patients and did not analyze early timepoints after natural infection.

The library was generated by PCR. DNA from cultured CD4+ T cells underwent TCR sequencing with the Oncomine TCR Beta short-read assay at the Johns Hopkins FTIC core. The QIAamp micro DNA kit was used to extract genomic DNA from the cultured CD4+ T cells. Oncomine TCR Beta libraries from cultured CD4+ T cells were pooled using unique dual indexes and sequenced on an Illumina iSeq 100. The authors' analysis ran thus. Non-productive sequences were removed, and CDR3s not starting with C, not ending with F or W, or shorter than 7 amino acids were discarded. The MANAFEST web application identified antigen-specific clonotypes by comparing peptide-stimulated wells against reference wells and other culture wells. To be called positive, a clone needed an FDR below 0.05, an odds ratio above 5, and a productive frequency above 0.1% in at least two of three replicate wells. Clonotypes that were significantly expanded in both SARS-CoV-2 spike wells and at least one common cold coronavirus spike condition were defined as cross-reactive. Similarity between CDR3 sequences was evaluated in R version 3.6.1 using Levenshtein distances (stringdist) and unrooted phylogenetic trees (ape). Starting from the raw public reads, TCRdb applied fastp trimming at Q25, assembled clones with MiXCR and retained in-frame beta chains. Entries that share a CDR3 protein sequence are merged under the most common genes and DNA. The V and J calls and clone size come from TCRdb's table, not from the authors' own analysis. Counted in this sample were around 9,100 distinct CDR3 sequences; under 75% of them appeared once. In total, the top ten clones hold roughly 12% of the sample.

V sheds 5 bases and J sheds 5 bases, leaving 9 bases between their ends. The germline V gene encodes CDR1 SGHTA and CDR2 FQGNSA. The CDR3 contains 12 residues, cysteine and phenylalanine counted. Of the read, only the CDR3 DNA is kept; its 36 bases are in frame from base 1. Taken with the paper, the label for treatment or condition translates to: approximately 9-day PBMC culture with coronavirus spike peptide pools or control peptides (ViraFEST assay). The ViraFEST assay was used in the study, in which antigen-specific T cells were expanded with peptide pools and expanded clonotypes were subsequently identified by TCR sequencing. The convalescent patients' positive SARS-CoV-2 PCR tests fell between March and December 2020, which was before the Alpha, Beta and Delta variants emerged in the United States. Each well held millions of PBMCs cultured with 9 to 10 ug/ml peptide pools in IMDM containing 5% human AB serum and roughly 10 IU/ml IL-2. On days 3 and 7, half of the culture medium was replaced with fresh IL-2-containing medium. CD4+ T cells were isolated after roughly nine days of culture through negative selection using the EasySep CD4+ T cell isolation kit. Ficoll-Paque Plus gradient centrifugation was used to isolate PBMCs from whole blood, and the isolated PBMCs were then either used fresh or cryopreserved at -140C. In general, triplicate wells were set up for every culture condition.

As to this clonotype: It lacks a known antigen. Base qualities are not provided; no much larger clone lies one nucleotide away.

The sample in question was cultured CD4+ T cells from blood, obtained after SARS-CoV-2 vaccination. This TCR derives from a human donor with COVID-19. The chain is encoded by TRBV7-2 joined to TRBJ2-5; no D gene is confidently identified. The CDR3 sequence is CASSTPWETQYF. The sequenced DNA is TGTGCCAGCAGCACCCCCTGGGAGACCCAGTACTTC.